Reported below is one T cell receptor (beta chain). What it binds is not known. This sample was included in a study of identical twins. TCRdb processed the 5' RACE reads anew with MiXCR; each CDR3 protein has one entry. The table lists 650,000 to 750,000 distinct CDR3 sequences, over 20% of them singletons. The length of the CDR3 is 12 residues. The germline gives CDR1 SGHDT, CDR2 YYEEEE. V lost 8 bases and J lost 5, with 11 bases in between. Regarding the study as a whole: Out-of-frame alpha sequences common to twins exhibited a surplus of low generation probability. In cord blood, abundant beta clonotypes had fewer insertions; memory showed no trend.

The sample was also reused in another study, on T cells expressing NK-cell markers. This second study notes: Seven donors tested HCMV-seropositive and one tested seronegative among the eight sequenced.

Sequences were obtained from PBMCs. The rearrangement uses TRBV5-6 and TRBJ2-1; D uncertain. This TCR was sampled from a woman in her late teens or twenties in good health. This CDR3 is CARGFGHNEQFF. As DNA, the CDR3 is TGTGCCAGGGGCTTCGGGCACAATGAGCAGTTCTTC.